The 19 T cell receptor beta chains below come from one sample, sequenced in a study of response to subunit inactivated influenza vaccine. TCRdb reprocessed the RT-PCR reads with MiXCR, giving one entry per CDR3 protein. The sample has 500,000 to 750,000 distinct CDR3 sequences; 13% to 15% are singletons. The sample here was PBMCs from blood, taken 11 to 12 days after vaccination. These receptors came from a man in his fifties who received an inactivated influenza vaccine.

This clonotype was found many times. The CDR3 DNA is TGTGCCAGCAGCCTGGTGGGACAAAGCTCCTACAATGAGCAGTTCTTC. It yields the protein CASSLVGQSSYNEQFF. This sequence joins TRBV5-8 and TRBJ2-1, with D perhaps matching TRBD1 (6 bases). Germline CDR1 SGHTS, CDR2 YDEGEE. Between the trimmed V and J ends, which lost 4 bases and 0 bases, there was a span of 14 bases. There are 16 residues in the CDR3.

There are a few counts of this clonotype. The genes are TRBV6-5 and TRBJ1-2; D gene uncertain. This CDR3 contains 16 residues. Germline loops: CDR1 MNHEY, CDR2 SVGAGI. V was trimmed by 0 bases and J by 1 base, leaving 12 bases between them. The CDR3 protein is CASSYSPGRNNYGYTF. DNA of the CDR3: TGTGCCAGCAGTTACTCGCCTGGACGGAATAACTATGGCTACACCTTC.

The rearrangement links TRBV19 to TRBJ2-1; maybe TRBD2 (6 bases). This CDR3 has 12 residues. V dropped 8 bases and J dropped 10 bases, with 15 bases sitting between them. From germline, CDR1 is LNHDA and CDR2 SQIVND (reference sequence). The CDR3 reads CASGLGAGEQFF. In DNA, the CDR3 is TGTGCCAGTGGGCTGGGCGCGGGAGAGCAGTTCTTC. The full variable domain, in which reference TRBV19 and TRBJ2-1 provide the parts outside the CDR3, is DGGITQSPKYLFRKEGQNVTLSCEQNLNHDAMYWYRQDPGQGLRLIYYSQIVNDFQKGDIAEGYSVSREKKESFPLTVTSAQKNPTAFYLCASGLGAGEQFFGPGTRLTVL.

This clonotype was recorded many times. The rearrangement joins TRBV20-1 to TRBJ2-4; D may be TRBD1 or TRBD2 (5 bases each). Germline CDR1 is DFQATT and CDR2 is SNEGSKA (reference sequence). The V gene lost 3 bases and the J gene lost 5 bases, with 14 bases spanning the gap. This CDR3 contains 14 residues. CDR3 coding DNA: TGCAGTGCTAGGTCGGGGCCTAGTGAAAACATTCAGTACTTC. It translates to CSARSGPSENIQYF.

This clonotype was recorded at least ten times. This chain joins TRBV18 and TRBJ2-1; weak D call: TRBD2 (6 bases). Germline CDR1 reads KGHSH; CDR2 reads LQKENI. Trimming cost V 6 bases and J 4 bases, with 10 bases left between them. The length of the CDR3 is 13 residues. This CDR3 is CASSKDYYNEQFF. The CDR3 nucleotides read TGTGCCAGCTCCAAGGACTATTACAATGAGCAGTTCTTC.

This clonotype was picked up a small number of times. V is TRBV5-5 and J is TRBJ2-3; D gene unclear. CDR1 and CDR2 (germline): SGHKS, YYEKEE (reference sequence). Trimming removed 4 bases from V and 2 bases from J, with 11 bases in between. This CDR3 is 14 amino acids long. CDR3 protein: CASSRILDTDTQYF. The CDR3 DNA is TGTGCCAGCAGCCGGATCCTAGACACAGATACGCAGTATTTT.

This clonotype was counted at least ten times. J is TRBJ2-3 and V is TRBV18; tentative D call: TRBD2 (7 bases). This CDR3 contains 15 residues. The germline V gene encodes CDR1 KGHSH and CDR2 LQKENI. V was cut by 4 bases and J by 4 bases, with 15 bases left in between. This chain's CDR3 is CASSRSGGQSDTQYF. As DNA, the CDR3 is TGTGCCAGCTCACGTTCGGGGGGCCAGTCAGATACGCAGTATTTT.

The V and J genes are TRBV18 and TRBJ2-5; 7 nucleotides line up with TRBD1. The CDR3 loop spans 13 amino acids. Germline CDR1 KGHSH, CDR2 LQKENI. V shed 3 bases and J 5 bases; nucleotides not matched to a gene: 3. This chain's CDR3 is CASSPGQFETQYF. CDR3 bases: TGTGCCAGCTCACCGGGACAGTTCGAGACCCAGTACTTC.

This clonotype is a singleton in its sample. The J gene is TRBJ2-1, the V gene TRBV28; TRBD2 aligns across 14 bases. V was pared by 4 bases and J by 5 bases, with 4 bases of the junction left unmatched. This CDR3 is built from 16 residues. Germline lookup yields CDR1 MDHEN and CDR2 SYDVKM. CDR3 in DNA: TGTGCCAGCAGTTGGACTAGCGGGGGGCCCAACAATGAGCAGTTCTTC. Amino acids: CASSWTSGGPNNEQFF.

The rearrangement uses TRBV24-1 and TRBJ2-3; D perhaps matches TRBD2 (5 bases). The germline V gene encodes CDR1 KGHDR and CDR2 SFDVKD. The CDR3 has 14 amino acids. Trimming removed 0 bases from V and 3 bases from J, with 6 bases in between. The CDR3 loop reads CATSDLPGTDTQYF. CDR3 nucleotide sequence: TGTGCCACCAGTGATTTGCCGGGAACAGATACGCAGTATTTT.

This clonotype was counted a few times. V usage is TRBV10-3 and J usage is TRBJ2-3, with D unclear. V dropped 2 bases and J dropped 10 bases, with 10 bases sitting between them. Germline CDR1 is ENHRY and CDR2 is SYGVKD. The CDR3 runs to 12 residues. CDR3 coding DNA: TGTGCCATCAGTGAGGAAAGGGTCGCGCAGTATTTT. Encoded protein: CAISEERVAQYF.

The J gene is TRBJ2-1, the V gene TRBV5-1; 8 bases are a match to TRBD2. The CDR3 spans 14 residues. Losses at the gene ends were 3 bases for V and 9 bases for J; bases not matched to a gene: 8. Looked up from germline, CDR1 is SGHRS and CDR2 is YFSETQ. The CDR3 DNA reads TGCGCCAGCAGCTGGCGGGGGGTTCCTCCTGAGCAGTTCTTC. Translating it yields CASSWRGVPPEQFF.

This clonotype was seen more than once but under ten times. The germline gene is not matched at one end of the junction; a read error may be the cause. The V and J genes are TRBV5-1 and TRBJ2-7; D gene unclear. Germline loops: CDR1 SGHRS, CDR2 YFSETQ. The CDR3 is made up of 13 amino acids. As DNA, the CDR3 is TGCGCCAGCAGCTTAGGTCCCTCCGACGAGCAGTACTTC. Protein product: CASSLGPSDEQYF.

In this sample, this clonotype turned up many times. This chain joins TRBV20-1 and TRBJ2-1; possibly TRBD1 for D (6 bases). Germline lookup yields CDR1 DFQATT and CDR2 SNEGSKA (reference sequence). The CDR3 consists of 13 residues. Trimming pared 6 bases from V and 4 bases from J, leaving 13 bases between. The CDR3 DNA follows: TGCAGTGCGGACGGACAGAATTACAATGAGCAGTTCTTC. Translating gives CSADGQNYNEQFF.

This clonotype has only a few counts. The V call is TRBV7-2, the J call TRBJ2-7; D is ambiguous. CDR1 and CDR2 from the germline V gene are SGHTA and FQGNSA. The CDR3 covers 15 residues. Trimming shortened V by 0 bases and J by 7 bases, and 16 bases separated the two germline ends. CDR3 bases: TGTGCCAGCAGCTTAGCTGCCAATGTGTTAGGTGAGCAGTACTTC. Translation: CASSLAANVLGEQYF.

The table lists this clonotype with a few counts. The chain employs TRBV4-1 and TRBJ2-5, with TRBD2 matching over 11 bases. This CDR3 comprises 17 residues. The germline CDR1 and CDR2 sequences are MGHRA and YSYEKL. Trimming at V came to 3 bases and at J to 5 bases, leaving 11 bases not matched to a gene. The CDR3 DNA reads TGCGCCAGCAGCCATGGGACTAGCGGCAAACTGGGGGAGACCCAGTACTTC. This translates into CASSHGTSGKLGETQYF.

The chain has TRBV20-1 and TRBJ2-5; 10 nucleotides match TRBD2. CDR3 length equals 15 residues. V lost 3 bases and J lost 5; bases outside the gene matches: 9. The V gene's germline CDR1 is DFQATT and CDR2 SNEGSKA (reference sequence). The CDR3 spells CSASGLAGVGETQYF. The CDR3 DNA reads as TGCAGTGCTAGCGGTCTAGCGGGAGTCGGGGAGACCCAGTACTTC.

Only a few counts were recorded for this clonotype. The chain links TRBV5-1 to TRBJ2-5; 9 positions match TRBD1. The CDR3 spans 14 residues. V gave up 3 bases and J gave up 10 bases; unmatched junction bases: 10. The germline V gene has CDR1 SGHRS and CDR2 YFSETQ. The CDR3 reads CASSSRVDRGSQYF. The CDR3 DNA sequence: TGCGCCAGCAGCTCCAGGGTAGACAGGGGGAGCCAGTACTTC.

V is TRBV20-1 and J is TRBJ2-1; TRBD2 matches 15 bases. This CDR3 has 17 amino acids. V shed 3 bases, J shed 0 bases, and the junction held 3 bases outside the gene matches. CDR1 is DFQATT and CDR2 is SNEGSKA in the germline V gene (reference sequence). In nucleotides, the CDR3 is TGCAGTGCTAGGGGACTAGCGGGGGGCCCCTCCTACAATGAGCAGTTCTTC. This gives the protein CSARGLAGGPSYNEQFF.